The clone carrying this T cell receptor (beta chain) came up a few times. Its matching antigen is unknown. These data belong to a study of blood T cells in healthy people across ages. Across the study: About one barcoded beta molecule was captured per two T cells (by template switching). Study-level findings and limits: Diversity of TCR beta correlated strongly with naive T cell percentage.

Germline CDR1 and CDR2: SGHRS and YFSETQ. The CDR3 length is 15 residues. The V end was cut by 2 bases, the J end by 5 bases, with 14 bases between. Next came a second PCR, run for about 7 to 11 cycles, which used a sample-barcoded 5' primer along with a J-beta primer mix. TCRdb reanalysed the 5' RACE reads using MiXCR and keeps one entry per CDR3 protein. The sample contains roughly 680,000 distinct CDR3 sequences, about 51% of which appear only once. Healthy Caucasians from Russia aged about 6 to 90 served as donors. This receptor was obtained from a woman aged 80 or over in good health. Source material: blood. The gene calls are TRBV5-1 and TRBJ2-1, with D perhaps being TRBD1 or TRBD2 (5 bases each). The CDR3 nucleotides read TGCGCCAGCAGCTTCCAGCCGGGGCTACACAATGAGCAGTTCTTC. This codes for CASSFQPGLHNEQFF.